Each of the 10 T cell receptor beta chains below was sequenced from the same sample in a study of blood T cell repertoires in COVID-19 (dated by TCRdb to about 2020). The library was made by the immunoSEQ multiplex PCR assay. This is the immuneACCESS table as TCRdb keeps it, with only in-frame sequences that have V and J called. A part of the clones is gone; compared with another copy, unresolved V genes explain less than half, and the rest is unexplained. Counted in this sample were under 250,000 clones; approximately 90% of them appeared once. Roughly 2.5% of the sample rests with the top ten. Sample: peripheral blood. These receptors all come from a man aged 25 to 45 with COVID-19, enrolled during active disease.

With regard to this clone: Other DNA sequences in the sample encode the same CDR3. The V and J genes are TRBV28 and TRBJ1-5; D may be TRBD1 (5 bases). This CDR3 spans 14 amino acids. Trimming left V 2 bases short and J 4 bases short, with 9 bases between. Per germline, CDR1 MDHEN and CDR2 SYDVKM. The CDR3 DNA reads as TGTGCCAGCAGTTTAGGGGGGGGGAATCAGCCCCAGCATTTT. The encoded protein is CASSLGGGNQPQHF.

The CDR3 sequence: CASSRSVTNTEAFF. In DNA form, the CDR3 reads TGCGCCAGCAGTCGATCAGTAACAAACACTGAAGCTTTCTTT. The chain is built from TRBV5-1 and TRBJ1-1; D gene uncertain. Germline-derived CDR1 and CDR2 are SGHRS and YFSETQ. This CDR3 contains 14 residues. V was shortened by 5 bases and J by 2 bases, with 13 bases between the two germline ends. Together with reference TRBV5-1 and TRBJ1-1, the CDR3 gives the full variable domain: KAGVTQTPRYLIKTRGQQVTLSCSPISGHRSVSWYQQTPGQGLQFLFEYFSETQRNKGNFPGRFSGRQFSNSRSEMNVSTLELGDSALYLCASSRSVTNTEAFFGQGTRLTVV.

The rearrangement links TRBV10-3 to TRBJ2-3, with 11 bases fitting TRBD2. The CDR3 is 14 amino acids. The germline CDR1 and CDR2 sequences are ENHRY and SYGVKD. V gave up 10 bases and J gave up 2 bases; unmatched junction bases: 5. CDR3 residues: CATGLADSTDTQYF. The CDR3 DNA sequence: TGTGCCACGGGACTAGCGGACTCCACAGATACGCAGTATTTT.

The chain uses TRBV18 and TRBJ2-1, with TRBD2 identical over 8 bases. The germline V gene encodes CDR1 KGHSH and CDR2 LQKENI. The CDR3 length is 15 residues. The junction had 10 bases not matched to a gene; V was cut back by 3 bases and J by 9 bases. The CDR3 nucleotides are TGTGCCAGCTCACCTTCCATAGCGGGACCTACTGAGCAGTTCTTC. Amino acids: CASSPSIAGPTEQFF.

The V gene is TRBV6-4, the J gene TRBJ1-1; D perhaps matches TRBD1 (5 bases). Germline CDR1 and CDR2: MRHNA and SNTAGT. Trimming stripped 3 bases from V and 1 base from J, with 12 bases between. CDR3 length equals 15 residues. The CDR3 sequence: CASSDGHPPNTEAFF. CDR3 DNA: TGTGCCAGCAGTGATGGACATCCGCCGAACACTGAAGCTTTCTTT.

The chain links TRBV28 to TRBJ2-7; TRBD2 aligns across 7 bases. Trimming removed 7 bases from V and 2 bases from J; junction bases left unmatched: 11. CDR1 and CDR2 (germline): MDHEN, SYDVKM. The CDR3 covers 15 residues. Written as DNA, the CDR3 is TGTGCCAGCACTGACGTGCGGGAGTTCGCCTACGAGCAGTACTTC. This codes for CASTDVREFAYEQYF. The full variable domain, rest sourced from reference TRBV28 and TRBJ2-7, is DVKVTQSSRYLVKRTGEKVFLECVQDMDHENMFWYRQDPGLGLRLIYFSYDVKMKEKGDIPEGYSVSREKKERFSLILESASTNQTSMYLCASTDVREFAYEQYFGPGTRLTVT.

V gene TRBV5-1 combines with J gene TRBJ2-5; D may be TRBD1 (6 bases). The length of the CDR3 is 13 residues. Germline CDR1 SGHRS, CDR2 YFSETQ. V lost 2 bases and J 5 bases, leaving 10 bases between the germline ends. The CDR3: CASSFTGRETQYF. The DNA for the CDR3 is TGCGCCAGCAGCTTTACAGGGCGGGAGACCCAGTACTTC.

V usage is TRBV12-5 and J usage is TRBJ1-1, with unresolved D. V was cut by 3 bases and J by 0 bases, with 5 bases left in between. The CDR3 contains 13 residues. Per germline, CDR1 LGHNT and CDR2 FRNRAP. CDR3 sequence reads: CASGFTVNTEAFF. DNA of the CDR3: TGTGCTAGTGGTTTTACAGTGAACACTGAAGCTTTCTTT. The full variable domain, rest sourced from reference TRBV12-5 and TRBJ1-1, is DARVTQTPRHKVTEMGQEVTMRCQPILGHNTVFWYRQTMMQGLELLAYFRNRAPLDDSGMPKDRFSAEMPDATLATLKIQPSEPRDSAVYFCASGFTVNTEAFFGQGTRLTVV.

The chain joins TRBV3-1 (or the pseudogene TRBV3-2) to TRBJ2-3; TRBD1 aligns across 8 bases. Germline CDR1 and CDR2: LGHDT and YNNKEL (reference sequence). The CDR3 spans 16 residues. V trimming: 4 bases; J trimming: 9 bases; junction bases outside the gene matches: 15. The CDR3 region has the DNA TGTGCCAGCAGCCCCTTAACTCCAGGGGGCAAAGCGACGCAGTATTTT. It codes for CASSPLTPGGKATQYF.

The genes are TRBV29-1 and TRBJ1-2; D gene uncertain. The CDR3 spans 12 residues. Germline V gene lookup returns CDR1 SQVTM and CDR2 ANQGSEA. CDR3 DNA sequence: TGCATAACCTATGGAGCGAACTATGGCTACACCTTC. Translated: CITYGANYGYTF.